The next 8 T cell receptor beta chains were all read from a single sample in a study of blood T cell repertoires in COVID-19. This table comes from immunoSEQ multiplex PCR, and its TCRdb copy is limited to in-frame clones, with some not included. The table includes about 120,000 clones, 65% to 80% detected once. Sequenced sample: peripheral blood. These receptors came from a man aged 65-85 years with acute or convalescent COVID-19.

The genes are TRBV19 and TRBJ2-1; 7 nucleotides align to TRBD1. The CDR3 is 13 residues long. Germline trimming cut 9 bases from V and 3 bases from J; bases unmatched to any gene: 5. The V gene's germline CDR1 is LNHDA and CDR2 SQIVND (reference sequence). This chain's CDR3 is CASRGQYYNEQFF. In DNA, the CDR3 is TGTGCCAGCCGGGGACAGTACTACAATGAGCAGTTCTTC.

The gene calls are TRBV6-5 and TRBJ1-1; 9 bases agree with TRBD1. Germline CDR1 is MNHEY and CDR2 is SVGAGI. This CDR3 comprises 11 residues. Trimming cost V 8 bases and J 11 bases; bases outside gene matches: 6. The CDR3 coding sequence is TGTGCCAGCCGAGGACAGGGGCCGGCTTTCTTT. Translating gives CASRGQGPAFF.

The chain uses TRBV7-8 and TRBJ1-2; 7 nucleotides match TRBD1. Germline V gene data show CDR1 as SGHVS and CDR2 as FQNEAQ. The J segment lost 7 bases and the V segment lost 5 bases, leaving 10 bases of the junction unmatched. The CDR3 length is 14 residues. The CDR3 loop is CASSPRQGQSGYTF. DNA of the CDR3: TGTGCCAGCAGCCCCAGACAGGGACAAAGTGGCTACACCTTC.

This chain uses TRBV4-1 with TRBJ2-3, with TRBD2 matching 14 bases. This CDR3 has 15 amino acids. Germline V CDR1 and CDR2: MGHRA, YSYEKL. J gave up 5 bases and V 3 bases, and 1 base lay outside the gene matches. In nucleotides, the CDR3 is TGCGCCAGCAGCCAGACTAGCGGGGGGGGAGATACGCAGTATTTT. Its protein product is CASSQTSGGGDTQYF.

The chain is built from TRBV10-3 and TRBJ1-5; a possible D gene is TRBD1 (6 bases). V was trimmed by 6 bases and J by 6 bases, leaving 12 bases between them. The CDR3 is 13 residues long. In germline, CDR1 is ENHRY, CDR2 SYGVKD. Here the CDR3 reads CAISGQMGQPQHF. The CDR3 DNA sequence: TGTGCCATCAGCGGACAGATGGGTCAGCCCCAGCATTTT.

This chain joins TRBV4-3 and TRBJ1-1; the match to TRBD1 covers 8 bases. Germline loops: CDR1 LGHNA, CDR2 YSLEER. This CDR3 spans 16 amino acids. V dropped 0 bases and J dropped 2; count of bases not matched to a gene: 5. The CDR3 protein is CASSQDWAGGNTEAFF. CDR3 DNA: TGCGCCAGCAGCCAAGATTGGGCAGGGGGCAACACTGAAGCTTTCTTT.

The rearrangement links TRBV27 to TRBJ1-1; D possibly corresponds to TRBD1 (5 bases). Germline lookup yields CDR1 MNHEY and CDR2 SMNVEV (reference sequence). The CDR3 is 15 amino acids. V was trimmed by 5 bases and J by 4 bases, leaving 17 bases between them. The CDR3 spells CASSPLAGGGTEAFF. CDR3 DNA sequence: TGTGCCAGCAGTCCCCTCGCTGGGGGAGGCACTGAAGCTTTCTTT.

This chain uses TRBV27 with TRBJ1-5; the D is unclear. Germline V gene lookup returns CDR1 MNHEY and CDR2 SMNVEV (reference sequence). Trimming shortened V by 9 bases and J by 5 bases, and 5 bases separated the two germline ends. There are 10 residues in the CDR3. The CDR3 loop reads CASRYQPQHF. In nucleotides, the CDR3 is TGTGCCAGTCGGTATCAGCCCCAGCATTTT.